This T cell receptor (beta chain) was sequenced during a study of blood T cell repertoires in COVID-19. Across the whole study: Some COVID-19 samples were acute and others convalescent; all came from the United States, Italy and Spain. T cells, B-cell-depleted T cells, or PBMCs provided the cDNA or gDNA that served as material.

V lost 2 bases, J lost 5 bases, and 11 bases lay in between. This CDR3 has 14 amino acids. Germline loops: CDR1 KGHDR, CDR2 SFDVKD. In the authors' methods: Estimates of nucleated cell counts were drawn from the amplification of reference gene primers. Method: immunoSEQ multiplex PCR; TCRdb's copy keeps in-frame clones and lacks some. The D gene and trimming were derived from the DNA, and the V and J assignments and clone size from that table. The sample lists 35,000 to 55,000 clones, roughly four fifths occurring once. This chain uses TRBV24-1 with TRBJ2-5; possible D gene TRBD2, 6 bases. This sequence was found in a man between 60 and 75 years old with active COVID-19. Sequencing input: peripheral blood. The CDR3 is CATSDSGGGETQYF. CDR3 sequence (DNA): TGTGCCACCAGTGATTCCGGGGGTGGTGAGACCCAGTACTTC.